This entry describes one T cell receptor beta chain. As yet, its antigen is unknown. Looked up from germline, CDR1 is SGHTA and CDR2 is FQGTGA. Unmatched junction bases numbered 7, after V lost 6 bases and J lost 8 bases. This CDR3 has 14 residues. This sample was included in a study of CD4+ T cells in melanoma. Notes on the study in general: CD8+ T cell, macrophage and B cell function reportedly correlated with neoantigen-specific CD4+ T cells. In melanoma, neoantigen-specific CD4+ T cells reportedly differed in differentiation state.

The protocol was immunoSEQ multiplex PCR, while the TCRdb copy is restricted to in-frame clones and leaves out a portion. This sample has approximately 9,900 clones; approximately 68% occur once, and the top ten carry approximately 15%. Sequencing was done on a sample of cells from a culture (not recorded whether cultured in vitro). The genes are TRBV7-3 and TRBJ1-2; 12 bases match TRBD1. The TCR sequence derives from a human donor with melanoma. In DNA form, the CDR3 reads TGTGCCAGCAGGTTGCCGGGACAGGGGGCGGGCTACACCTTC. Protein product: CASRLPGQGAGYTF. Variable domain in full (rest from reference TRBV7-3 and TRBJ1-2): GAGVSQTPSNKVTEKGKYVELRCDPISGHTALYWYRQSLGQGPEFLIYFQGTGAADDSGLPNDRFFAVRPEGSVSTLKIQRTERGDSAVYLCASRLPGQGAGYTFGSGTRLTVV.